The clone carrying this TCR beta chain has ten or more counts. Its antigen is still unknown. This entry belongs to a study of T cells in Graves' hyperthyroidism and ophthalmopathy. Subjects aged 18 to 65 presented with newly diagnosed hyperthyroidism of less than 2 months' duration. Diagnoses rested on clinical symptoms, serum thyroxine and TRAb, thyroid ultrasound and orbital computed tomography. V shed 5 bases and J 6 bases; nucleotides not matched to a gene: 8. This CDR3 comprises 15 residues. Germline V gives CDR1 SEHNR, CDR2 FQNEAQ (reference sequence). Study-wide points: Before onset, by a median of 6.5 months, the model predicted ophthalmopathy.

It was RNA transcripts that yielded the amplified TCR beta CDR3 regions. A first-round RT-PCR of the TCR CDR3 used the HTBI primer set. TCRdb analysed the multiplex PCR reads with MiXCR anew, one entry per CDR3 protein. Here the sample spans 150,000 to 200,000 distinct CDR3 sequences, less than 10% being singletons. The sequence was collected from a woman between 18 and 30 years old with Graves' hyperthyroidism that later progressed to Graves' ophthalmopathy. This rearrangement joins TRBV7-9 to TRBJ1-1; TRBD1 matches at 11 bases. The material sequenced was blood. The DNA for the CDR3 is TGTGCCAGCAGCCGAAGGACAGGGGGCGCCTCTGAAGCTTTCTTT. Translated, it gives CASSRRTGGASEAFF.